The rows below give T cell receptor beta chains drawn from one sample of a study of blood T cell repertoires in COVID-19. Sequenced by immunoSEQ multiplex PCR; TCRdb stores in-frame clones only, minus some. The table has approximately 200,000 clones, 80% to 90% seen once. Sequenced: peripheral blood. All receptors come from a man aged 18 to 30 with active or convalescent COVID-19. CDR3s include the opening cysteine and the closing phenylalanine or tryptophan. Each record gives: clone size, V gene, D gene, J gene, CDR3 protein, CDR3 DNA. D genes are given only for firm matches. Rows give clone size only sometimes, using once, few, many, or a class for an expanded clone.

size: NA
V: TRBV28
D: TRBD1
J: TRBJ1-2
CDR3: CASSRTGNAYGYTF
DNA: TGTGCCAGCAGCCGGACAGGTAATGCCTATGGCTACACCTTC

size: NA
V: TRBV28
D: NA
J: TRBJ2-5
CDR3: CASSLQRSYQETQYF
DNA: TGTGCCAGCAGTTTACAGCGCTCGTACCAAGAGACCCAGTACTTC

size: NA
V: TRBV19
D: NA
J: TRBJ1-5
CDR3: CASSSWGGVNQPQHF
DNA: TGTGCCAGTAGTTCGTGGGGGGGGGTAAATCAGCCCCAGCATTTT

size: once
V: TRBV29-1
D: TRBD1
J: TRBJ2-7
CDR3: CSVETGGLSYEQYF
DNA: TGCAGCGTGGAGACAGGGGGGCTCTCCTACGAGCAGTACTTC

size: NA
V: TRBV6-2/TRBV6-3
D: TRBD2
J: TRBJ2-1
CDR3: CASSPRGGRSYNEQFF
DNA: TGTGCCAGCAGTCCCAGGGGCGGGAGGAGCTACAATGAGCAGTTCTTC

size: NA
V: TRBV5-1
D: NA
J: TRBJ2-1
CDR3: CASSPLLGSGTNEQFF
DNA: TGCGCCAGCAGCCCGTTGTTGGGTAGCGGCACAAATGAGCAGTTCTTC

size: NA
V: TRBV11-1
D: TRBD1
J: TRBJ2-2
CDR3: CASSLATTGLTGELFF
DNA: TGTGCCAGCAGCTTGGCCACGACAGGGTTAACCGGGGAGCTGTTTTTT

size: NA
V: TRBV7-8
D: TRBD2
J: TRBJ2-1
CDR3: CASRFDLAGGLKEQFF
DNA: TGTGCCAGCAGATTTGACCTAGCGGGAGGGCTTAAGGAGCAGTTCTTC

size: NA
V: TRBV9
D: TRBD1
J: TRBJ1-2
CDR3: CASSVGVGTGERYGYTF
DNA: TGTGCCAGCAGCGTAGGGGTCGGGACAGGGGAACGTTATGGCTACACCTTC

size: NA
V: TRBV24-1
D: TRBD2
J: TRBJ2-3
CDR3: CATSRPGGLLTDTQYF
DNA: TGTGCCACCAGCCGACCTGGGGGACTACTCACAGATACGCAGTATTTT

size: NA
V: TRBV19
D: TRBD1
J: TRBJ1-5
CDR3: CAMLRRGTGQQPQHF
DNA: TGTGCCATGCTCCGCAGAGGGACAGGGCAGCAGCCCCAGCATTTT

size: few
V: TRBV18
D: TRBD1
J: TRBJ1-1
CDR3: CASSPSAGTGNTEAFF
DNA: TGTGCCAGCTCACCGTCCGCCGGGACAGGGAACACTGAAGCTTTCTTT

size: NA
V: TRBV27
D: TRBD1
J: TRBJ2-1
CDR3: CASSPTGTAYNEQFF
DNA: TGTGCCAGCAGTCCTACCGGGACAGCATACAATGAGCAGTTCTTC

size: once
V: TRBV3-1/TRBV3-2
D: NA
J: TRBJ2-3
CDR3: CASSAQGPDTQYF
DNA: TGTGCCAGCAGCGCGCAGGGGCCCGATACGCAGTATTTT

size: NA
V: TRBV6-1
D: TRBD2
J: TRBJ2-6
CDR3: CASSDIAGAGANVLTF
DNA: TGTGCCAGCAGTGATATAGCGGGAGCTGGGGCCAACGTCCTGACTTTC

size: few
V: TRBV24-1
D: NA
J: TRBJ1-1
CDR3: CATSDLLFQVLTEAFF
DNA: TGTGCCACCAGTGATTTGCTCTTCCAGGTTTTAACTGAAGCTTTCTTT

size: NA
V: TRBV11-1
D: NA
J: TRBJ2-2
CDR3: CASSLGDLNTGELFF
DNA: TGTGCCAGCAGCTTGGGGGACTTGAACACCGGGGAGCTGTTTTTT

size: NA
V: TRBV5-4
D: TRBD1
J: TRBJ1-2
CDR3: CASSLWDRDGYGYTF
DNA: TGTGCCAGCAGCTTGTGGGACAGGGATGGGTATGGCTACACCTTC

size: few
V: TRBV25-1
D: NA
J: TRBJ2-2
CDR3: CASSDLTQGLANTGELFF
DNA: TGTGCCAGCAGTGACTTAACTCAGGGTCTCGCGAACACCGGGGAGCTGTTTTTT

size: NA
V: TRBV6-5
D: NA
J: TRBJ2-7
CDR3: CASSYSTRGSHYEQYF
DNA: TGTGCCAGCAGTTACTCGACTCGTGGCAGCCACTACGAGCAGTACTTC

size: NA
V: TRBV18
D: NA
J: TRBJ2-1
CDR3: CASSPENEQFF
DNA: TGTGCCAGCTCACCAGAGAATGAGCAGTTCTTC

size: NA
V: TRBV9
D: NA
J: TRBJ2-7
CDR3: CASSPMENSYEQYF
DNA: TGTGCCAGCAGCCCCATGGAAAACAGCTACGAGCAGTACTTC

size: NA
V: TRBV6-1
D: NA
J: TRBJ1-1
CDR3: CASSEMLLETEAFF
DNA: TGTGCCAGCAGTGAGATGCTACTTGAGACTGAAGCTTTCTTT

size: NA
V: TRBV6-4
D: TRBD1
J: TRBJ2-7
CDR3: CASSVEQGASYEQYF
DNA: TGTGCCAGCAGTGTTGAACAGGGGGCTTCCTACGAGCAGTACTTC

size: NA
V: TRBV6-5
D: NA
J: TRBJ1-1
CDR3: CASSYSPSPGLTEAFF
DNA: TGTGCCAGCAGTTACTCACCCTCCCCAGGGCTTACTGAAGCTTTCTTT

size: once
V: TRBV27
D: NA
J: TRBJ1-4
CDR3: CASSSYRQAATNEKLFF
DNA: TGTGCCAGCAGTTCCTACCGACAGGCCGCAACTAATGAAAAACTGTTTTTT

size: NA
V: TRBV4-2
D: TRBD1
J: TRBJ1-1
CDR3: CASSQAVGQGNTEAFF
DNA: TGTGCCAGCAGCCAAGCGGTGGGACAGGGCAACACTGAAGCTTTCTTT

size: NA
V: TRBV19
D: TRBD1
J: TRBJ1-1
CDR3: CASSIISGQGSEAFF
DNA: TGTGCCAGTAGTATAATCTCCGGACAGGGGTCAGAAGCTTTCTTT

size: NA
V: TRBV25-1
D: TRBD1
J: TRBJ1-2
CDR3: CASSDLSTGAYGYTF
DNA: TGTGCCAGCAGTGATCTTTCGACAGGGGCCTATGGCTACACCTTC

size: NA
V: TRBV4-1
D: NA
J: TRBJ1-5
CDR3: CASSQGGSSNQPQHF
DNA: TGCGCCAGCAGCCAAGGAGGGTCTAGCAATCAGCCCCAGCATTTT

size: NA
V: TRBV6-4
D: NA
J: TRBJ1-1
CDR3: CASSEGRGTEAFF
DNA: TGTGCCAGCAGTGAGGGGAGGGGAACTGAAGCTTTCTTT

size: NA
V: TRBV2
D: TRBD1
J: TRBJ1-5
CDR3: CASSEAGTGNNQPQHF
DNA: TGTGCCAGCAGTGAAGCCGGGACAGGGAACAATCAGCCCCAGCATTTT

size: NA
V: TRBV9
D: TRBD1
J: TRBJ1-6
CDR3: CASSVEPGQGQSPLHF
DNA: TGTGCCAGCAGCGTAGAGCCCGGACAGGGACAGTCACCCCTCCACTTT

size: NA
V: TRBV2
D: TRBD1
J: TRBJ1-4
CDR3: CATSIRTGGNEKLFF
DNA: TGTGCCACCTCGATCAGGACAGGGGGGAATGAAAAACTGTTTTTT

size: once
V: TRBV2
D: NA
J: TRBJ2-1
CDR3: CASSRTGSSYNEQFF
DNA: TGTGCCAGCAGTCGGACCGGGAGCTCCTACAATGAGCAGTTCTTC